This T cell receptor (beta chain) derives from a study of CD8 T cells in ankylosing spondylitis. TCRdb called the 5' RACE reads again in MiXCR, with one record for every CDR3 protein. The sample yields over 700,000 distinct CDR3 sequences, under 20% seen once. Germline lookup yields CDR1 SGHDT and CDR2 YYEEEE. The germline V and J ends were trimmed by 0 bases and 4 bases, with 16 bases remaining between them. The CDR3 extends over 17 amino acids. Details on this clonotype: Its antigen is unknown.

Study findings and constraints: The study identified a TCR beta motif of several highly homologous variants that appeared characteristic of ankylosing spondylitis blood.

The V and J genes are TRBV5-6 and TRBJ2-2, with D possibly matching TRBD1 (5 bases). The sample taken for sequencing was blood, either unsorted or a sorted T cell fraction (not recorded which). This receptor was identified in a male donor with ankylosing spondylitis. CDR3 protein: CASSLAGMLASTGELFF. DNA for the CDR3: TGTGCCAGCAGCTTGGCAGGGATGCTCGCGAGCACCGGGGAGCTGTTTTTT.